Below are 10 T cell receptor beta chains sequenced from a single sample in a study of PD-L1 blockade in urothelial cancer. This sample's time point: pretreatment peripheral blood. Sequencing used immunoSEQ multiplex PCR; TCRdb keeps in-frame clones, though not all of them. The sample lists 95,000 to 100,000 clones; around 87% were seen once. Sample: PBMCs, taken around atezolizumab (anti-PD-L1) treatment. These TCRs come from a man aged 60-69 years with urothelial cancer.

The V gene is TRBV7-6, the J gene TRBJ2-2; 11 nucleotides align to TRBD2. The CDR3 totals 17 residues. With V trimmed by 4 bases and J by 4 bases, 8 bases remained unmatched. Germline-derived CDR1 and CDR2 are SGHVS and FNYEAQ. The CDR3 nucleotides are TGTGCCAGCAGCTCCGAGCTAGCGGGAGGAATCACCGGGGAGCTGTTTTTT. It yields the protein CASSSELAGGITGELFF.

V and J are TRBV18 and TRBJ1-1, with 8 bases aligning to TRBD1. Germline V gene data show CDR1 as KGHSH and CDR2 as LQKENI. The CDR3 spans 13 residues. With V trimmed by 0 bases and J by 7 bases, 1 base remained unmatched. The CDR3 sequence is CASSPPDRVEAFF. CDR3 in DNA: TGTGCCAGCTCACCACCGGACAGGGTTGAAGCTTTCTTT.

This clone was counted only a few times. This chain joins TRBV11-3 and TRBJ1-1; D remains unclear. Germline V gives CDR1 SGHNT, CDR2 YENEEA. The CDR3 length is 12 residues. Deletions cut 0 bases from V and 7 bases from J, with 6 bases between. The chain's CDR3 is CASSLDRVEAFF. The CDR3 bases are TGTGCCAGCAGCTTAGACCGGGTTGAAGCTTTCTTT. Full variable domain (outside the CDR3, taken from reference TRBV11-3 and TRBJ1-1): EAGVVQSPRYKIIEKKQPVAFWCNPISGHNTLYWYLQNLGQGPELLIRYENEEAVDDSQLPKDRFSAERLKGVDSTLKIQPAELGDSAVYLCASSLDRVEAFFGQGTRLTVV.

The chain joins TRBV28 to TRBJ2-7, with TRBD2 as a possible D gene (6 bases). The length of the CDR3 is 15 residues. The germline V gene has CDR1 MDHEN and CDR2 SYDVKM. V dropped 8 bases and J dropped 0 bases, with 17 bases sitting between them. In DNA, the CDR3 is TGTGCCAGCGGTTCTGGAGGGGCGAGCTCCTACGAGCAGTACTTC. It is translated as CASGSGGASSYEQYF.

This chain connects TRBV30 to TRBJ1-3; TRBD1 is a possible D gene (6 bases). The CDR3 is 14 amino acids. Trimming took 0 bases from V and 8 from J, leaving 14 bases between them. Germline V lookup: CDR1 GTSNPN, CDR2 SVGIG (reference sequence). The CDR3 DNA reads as TGTGCCTGGAGTGTACTTGGGGGCACAGACACCATATATTTT. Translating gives CAWSVLGGTDTIYF. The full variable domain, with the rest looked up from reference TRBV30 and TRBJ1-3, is SQTIHQWPATLVQPVGSPLSLECTVEGTSNPNLYWYRQAAGRGLQLLFYSVGIGQISSEVPQNLSASRPQDRQFILSSKKLLLSDSGFYLCAWSVLGGTDTIYFGEGSWLTVV.

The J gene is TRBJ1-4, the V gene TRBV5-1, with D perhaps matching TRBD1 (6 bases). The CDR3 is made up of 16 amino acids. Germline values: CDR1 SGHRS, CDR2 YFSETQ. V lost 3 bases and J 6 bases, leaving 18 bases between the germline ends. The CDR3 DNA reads TGCGCCAGCAGCTCGACGCAGGGGATTGTGGATGAAAAACTGTTTTTT. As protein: CASSSTQGIVDEKLFF.

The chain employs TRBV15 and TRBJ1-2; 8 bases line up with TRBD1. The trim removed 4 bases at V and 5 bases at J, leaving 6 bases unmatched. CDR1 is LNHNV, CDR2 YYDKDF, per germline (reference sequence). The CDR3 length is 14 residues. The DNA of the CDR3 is TGTGCCACCAGCACCGGACAGGGAGCTTATGGCTACACCTTC. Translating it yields CATSTGQGAYGYTF. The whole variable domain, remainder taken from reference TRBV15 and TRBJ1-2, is DAMVIQNPRYQVTQFGKPVTLSCSQTLNHNVMYWYQQKSSQAPKLLFHYYDKDFNNEADTPDNFQSRRPNTSFCFLDIRSPGLGDTAMYLCATSTGQGAYGYTFGSGTRLTVV.

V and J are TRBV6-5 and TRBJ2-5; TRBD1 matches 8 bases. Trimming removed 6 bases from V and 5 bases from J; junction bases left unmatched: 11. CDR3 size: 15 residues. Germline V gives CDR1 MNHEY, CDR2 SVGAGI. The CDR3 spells CASSWGGQGVETQYF. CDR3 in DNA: TGTGCCAGCAGCTGGGGAGGACAGGGAGTTGAGACCCAGTACTTC.

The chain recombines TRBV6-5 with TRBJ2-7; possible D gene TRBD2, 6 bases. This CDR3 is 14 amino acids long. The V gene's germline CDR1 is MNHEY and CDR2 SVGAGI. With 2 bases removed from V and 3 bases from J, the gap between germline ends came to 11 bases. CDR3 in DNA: TGTGCCAGCAGTTACATTCGGCGGGACTACGAGCAGTACTTC. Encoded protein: CASSYIRRDYEQYF.

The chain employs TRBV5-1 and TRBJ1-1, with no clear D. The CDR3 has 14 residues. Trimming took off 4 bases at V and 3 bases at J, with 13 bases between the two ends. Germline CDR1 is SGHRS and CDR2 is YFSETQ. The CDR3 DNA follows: TGCGCCAGCAGCACCGAGGGTTTAGACACTGAAGCTTTCTTT. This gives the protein CASSTEGLDTEAFF.